These 5 T cell receptor beta chains share one sample of origin, sequenced in a study of T cell changes during pregnancy in multiple sclerosis. TCRdb's copy holds only in-frame clones and misses some; the assay was immunoSEQ multiplex PCR. The profile shows about 72,000 clones, roughly 89% of them singletons. The sequenced sample was peripheral blood, obtained in the second trimester of pregnancy. The receptors shown here come from a female donor with multiple sclerosis, enrolled in a pregnancy study.

The V and J genes are TRBV29-1 and TRBJ2-6, with D maybe TRBD2 (9 bases). This CDR3 has 16 amino acids. V lost 4 bases to trimming and J lost 12 bases, with 25 bases between them. Germline V gene sequence: CDR1 SQVTM, CDR2 ANQGSEA. The CDR3 spells CSVAPPGGGGAFVLTF. DNA of the CDR3: TGCAGCGTTGCCCCTCCAGGGGGCGGGGGGGCCTTCGTCCTGACTTTC.

This chain links TRBV9 with TRBJ2-3, with D tentatively TRBD2 (5 bases). This CDR3 contains 14 residues. Trimming pared 1 base from V and 4 bases from J, leaving 10 bases between. CDR1 is SGDLS, CDR2 YYNGEE, per germline. The CDR3 DNA reads TGTGCCAGCAGCGTACGCCTAGCAGCAGATACGCAGTATTTT. Translation: CASSVRLAADTQYF.

The sample holds a few counts of this clone. The chain joins TRBV5-6 to TRBJ2-5; tentative D call: TRBD2 (5 bases). CDR1 SGHDT and CDR2 YYEEEE come from the germline V gene. The CDR3 runs to 14 residues. V was pared by 0 bases and J by 3 bases, with 9 bases between. CDR3 residues: CASSLGSREETQYF. Here the CDR3 DNA reads TGTGCCAGCAGCTTGGGGTCGCGGGAAGAGACCCAGTACTTC.

CDR3 amino acids: CASSLVSVNTEAFF. The CDR3 coding sequence is TGTGCCAGCAGCTTAGTCTCGGTGAACACTGAAGCTTTCTTT. The chain employs TRBV7-8 and TRBJ1-1; D unresolved. The CDR3 length is 14 residues. Trimming took off 1 base at V and 0 bases at J, with 6 bases between the two ends. Germline CDR1 and CDR2: SGHVS and FQNEAQ. Variable domain in full (rest from reference TRBV7-8 and TRBJ1-1): GAGVSQSPRYKVAKRGQDVALRCDPISGHVSLFWYQQALGQGPEFLTYFQNEAQLDKSGLPSDRFFAERPEGSVSTLKIQRTQQEDSAVYLCASSLVSVNTEAFFGQGTRLTVV.

V gene TRBV11-2 combines with J gene TRBJ2-7; 8 bases match TRBD1. Trimming cost V 2 bases and J 2 bases; bases outside gene matches: 11. Germline V gene lookup returns CDR1 SGHAT and CDR2 FQNNGV. The CDR3 runs 17 residues. CDR3 sequence (DNA): TGTGCCAGCAGCTTACTAGTATCGGGACAGGTGGCCTACGAGCAGTACTTC. This codes for CASSLLVSGQVAYEQYF. The entire variable domain, with the rest obtained from reference TRBV11-2 and TRBJ2-7, is as follows: EAGVAQSPRYKIIEKRQSVAFWCNPISGHATLYWYQQILGQGPKLLIQFQNNGVVDDSQLPKDRFSAERLKGVDSTLKIQPAKLEDSAVYLCASSLLVSGQVAYEQYFGPGTRLTVT.